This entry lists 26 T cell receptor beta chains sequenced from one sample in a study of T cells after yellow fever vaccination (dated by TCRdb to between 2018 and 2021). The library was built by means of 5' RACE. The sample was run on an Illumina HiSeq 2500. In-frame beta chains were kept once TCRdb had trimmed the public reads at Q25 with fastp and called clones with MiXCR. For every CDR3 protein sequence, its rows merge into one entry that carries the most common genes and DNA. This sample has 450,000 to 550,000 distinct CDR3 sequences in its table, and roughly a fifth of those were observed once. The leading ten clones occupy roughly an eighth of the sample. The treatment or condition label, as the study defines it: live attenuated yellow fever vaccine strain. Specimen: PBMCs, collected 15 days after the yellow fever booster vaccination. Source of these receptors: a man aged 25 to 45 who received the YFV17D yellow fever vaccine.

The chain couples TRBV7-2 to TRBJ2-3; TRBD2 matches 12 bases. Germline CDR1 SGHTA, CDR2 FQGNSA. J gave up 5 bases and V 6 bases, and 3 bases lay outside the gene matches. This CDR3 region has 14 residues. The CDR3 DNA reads TGTGCCAGCAGTAAACTAGCGGGGGGAGATACGCAGTATTTT. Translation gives CASSKLAGGDTQYF.

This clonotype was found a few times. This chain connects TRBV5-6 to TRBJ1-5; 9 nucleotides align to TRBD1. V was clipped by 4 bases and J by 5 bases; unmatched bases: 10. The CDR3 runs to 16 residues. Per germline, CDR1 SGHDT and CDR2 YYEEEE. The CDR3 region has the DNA TGTGCCAGCAGCCCCAGATGGGACAGGGACGATCAGCCCCAGCATTTT. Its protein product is CASSPRWDRDDQPQHF.

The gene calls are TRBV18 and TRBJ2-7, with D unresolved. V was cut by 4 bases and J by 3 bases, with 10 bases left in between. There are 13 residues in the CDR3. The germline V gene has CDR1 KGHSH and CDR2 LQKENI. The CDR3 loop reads CASSLGPIYEQYF. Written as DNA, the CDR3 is TGTGCCAGCTCACTTGGACCCATCTACGAGCAGTACTTC.

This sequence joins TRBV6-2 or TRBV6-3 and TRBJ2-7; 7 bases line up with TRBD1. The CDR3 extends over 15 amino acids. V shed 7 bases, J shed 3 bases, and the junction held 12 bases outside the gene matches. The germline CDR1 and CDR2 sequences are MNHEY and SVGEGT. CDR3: CASTPRQGLSYEQYF. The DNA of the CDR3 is TGTGCCAGCACCCCTCGACAGGGATTAAGCTACGAGCAGTACTTC.

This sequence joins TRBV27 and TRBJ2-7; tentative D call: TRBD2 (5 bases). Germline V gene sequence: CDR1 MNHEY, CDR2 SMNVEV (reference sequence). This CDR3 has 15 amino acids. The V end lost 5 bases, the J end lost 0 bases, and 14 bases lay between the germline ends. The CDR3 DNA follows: TGTGCCAGCAGTCCGCGGTACCGGGACTCCTACGAGCAGTACTTC. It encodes CASSPRYRDSYEQYF.

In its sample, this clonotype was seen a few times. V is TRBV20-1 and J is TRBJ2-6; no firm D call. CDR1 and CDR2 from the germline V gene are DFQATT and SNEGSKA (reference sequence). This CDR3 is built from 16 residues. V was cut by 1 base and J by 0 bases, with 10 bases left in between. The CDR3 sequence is CSARVASDSGANVLTF. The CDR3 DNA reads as TGCAGTGCTAGAGTGGCCAGCGACTCTGGGGCCAACGTCCTGACTTTC.

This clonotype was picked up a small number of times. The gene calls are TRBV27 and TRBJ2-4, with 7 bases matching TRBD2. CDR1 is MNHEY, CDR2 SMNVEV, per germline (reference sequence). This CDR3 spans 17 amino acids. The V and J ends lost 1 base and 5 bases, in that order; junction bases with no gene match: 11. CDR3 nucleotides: TGTGCCAGCAGTTTATTGTGGAGGGAGGGGTTGGAAAACATTCAGTACTTC. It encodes CASSLLWREGLENIQYF.

CDR3 in amino acids: CASSPSTQRRIQETQYF. The CDR3 coding sequence is TGTGCCAGCAGTCCCTCGACCCAACGACGGATCCAAGAGACCCAGTACTTC. The chain carries TRBV12-3 or TRBV12-4 and TRBJ2-5; D gene unclear. CDR3 length: 17 residues. With 5 bases removed from V and 1 base from J, the gap between germline ends came to 20 bases.

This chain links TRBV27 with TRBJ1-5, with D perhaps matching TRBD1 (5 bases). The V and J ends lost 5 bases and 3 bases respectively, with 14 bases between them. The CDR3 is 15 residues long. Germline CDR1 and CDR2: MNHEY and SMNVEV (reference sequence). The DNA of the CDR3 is TGTGCCAGCAGTAGGGACGGGGTAAACAATCAGCCCCAGCATTTT. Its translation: CASSRDGVNNQPQHF.

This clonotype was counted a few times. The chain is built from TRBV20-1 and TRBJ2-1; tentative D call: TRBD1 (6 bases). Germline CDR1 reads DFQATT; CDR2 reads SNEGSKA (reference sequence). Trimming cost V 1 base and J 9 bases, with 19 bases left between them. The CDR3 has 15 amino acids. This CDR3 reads CSARAQGLLEREQFF. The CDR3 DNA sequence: TGCAGTGCTAGAGCACAGGGTCTACTAGAGCGTGAGCAGTTCTTC.

The CDR3 loop is CASSPQFLAGTTDTQYF. The CDR3 DNA sequence: TGTGCCAGCAGCCCCCAGTTCCTAGCGGGAACCACAGATACGCAGTATTTT. This chain links TRBV9 with TRBJ2-3, with 9 bases that match TRBD2. CDR3 length: 17 amino acids. Germline V CDR1 and CDR2: SGDLS, YYNGEE. V trimming: 4 bases; J trimming: 2 bases; junction bases outside the gene matches: 11.

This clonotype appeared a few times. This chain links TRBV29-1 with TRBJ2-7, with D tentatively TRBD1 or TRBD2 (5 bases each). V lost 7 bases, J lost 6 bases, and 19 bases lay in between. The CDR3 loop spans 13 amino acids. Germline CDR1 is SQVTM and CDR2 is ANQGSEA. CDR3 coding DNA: TGCAGCGCCCGGGACGGTGATTTTCGCGAGCAGTACTTC. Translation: CSARDGDFREQYF.

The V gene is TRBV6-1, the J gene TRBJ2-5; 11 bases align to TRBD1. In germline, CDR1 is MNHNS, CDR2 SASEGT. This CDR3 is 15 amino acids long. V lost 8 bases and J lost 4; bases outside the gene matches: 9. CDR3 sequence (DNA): TGTGCCAGCCAGCCCAGGGACAGGGGGGGAGAGACCCAGTACTTC. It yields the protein CASQPRDRGGETQYF.

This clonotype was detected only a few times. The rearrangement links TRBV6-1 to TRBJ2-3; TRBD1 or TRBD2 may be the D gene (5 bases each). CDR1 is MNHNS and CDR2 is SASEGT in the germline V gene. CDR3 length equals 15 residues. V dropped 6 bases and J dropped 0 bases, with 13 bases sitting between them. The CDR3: CASSSSRDSTDTQYF. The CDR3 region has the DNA TGTGCCAGCAGCTCGTCCCGGGACAGCACAGATACGCAGTATTTT.

The CDR3 is CATSPSTGMDTQYF. CDR3 bases: TGTGCCACCAGTCCTTCCACTGGAATGGATACGCAGTATTTT. V gene TRBV24-1 combines with J gene TRBJ2-3; D unresolved. CDR3 length: 14 residues. Trimming took off 6 bases at V and 6 bases at J, with 15 bases between the two ends. Germline values: CDR1 KGHDR, CDR2 SFDVKD.

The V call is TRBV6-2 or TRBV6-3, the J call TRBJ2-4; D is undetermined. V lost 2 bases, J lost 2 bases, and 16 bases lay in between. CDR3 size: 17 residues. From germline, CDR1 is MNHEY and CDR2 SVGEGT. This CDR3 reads CASSYGLTRAPKNIQYF. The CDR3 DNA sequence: TGTGCCAGCAGTTACGGCCTGACAAGGGCTCCCAAAAACATTCAGTACTTC.

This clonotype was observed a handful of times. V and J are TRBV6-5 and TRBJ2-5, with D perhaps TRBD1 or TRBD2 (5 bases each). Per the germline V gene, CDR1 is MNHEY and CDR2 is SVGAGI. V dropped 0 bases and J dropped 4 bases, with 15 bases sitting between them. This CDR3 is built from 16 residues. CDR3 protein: CASSYSRGKGLETQYF. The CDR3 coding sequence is TGTGCCAGCAGTTACTCGAGGGGCAAGGGATTAGAGACCCAGTACTTC.

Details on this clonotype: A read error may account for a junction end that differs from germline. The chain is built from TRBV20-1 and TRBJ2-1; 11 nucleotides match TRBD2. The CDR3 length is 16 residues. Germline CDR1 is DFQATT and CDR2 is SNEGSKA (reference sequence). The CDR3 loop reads CSAREPGTSGPQGGVF. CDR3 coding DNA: TGCAGTGCTAGAGAGCCCGGGACTAGCGGTCCTCAAGGAGGGGTCTTC.

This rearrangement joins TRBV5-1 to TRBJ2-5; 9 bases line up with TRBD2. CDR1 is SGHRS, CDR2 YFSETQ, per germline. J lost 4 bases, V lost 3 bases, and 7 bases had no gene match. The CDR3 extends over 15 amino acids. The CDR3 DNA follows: TGCGCCAGCAGCTCGACTAGCGGAGGGGCAGAGACCCAGTACTTC. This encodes CASSSTSGGAETQYF.

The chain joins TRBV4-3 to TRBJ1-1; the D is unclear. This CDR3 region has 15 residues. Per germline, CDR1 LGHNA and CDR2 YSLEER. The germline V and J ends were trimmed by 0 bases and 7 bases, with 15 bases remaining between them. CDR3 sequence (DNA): TGCGCCAGCAGCCAAGATCCGTTTTATGGGAGTGAAGCTTTCTTT. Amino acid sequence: CASSQDPFYGSEAFF.

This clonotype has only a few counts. The CDR3 loop reads CATSDPGPKNTGELFF. The DNA for the CDR3 is TGTGCCACCAGTGACCCAGGTCCGAAGAACACCGGGGAGCTGTTTTTT. This chain links TRBV24-1 with TRBJ2-2; no definite D call. Germline V gene sequence: CDR1 KGHDR, CDR2 SFDVKD. V lost 4 bases, J lost 1 base, and 12 bases lay in between. The CDR3 covers 16 residues.

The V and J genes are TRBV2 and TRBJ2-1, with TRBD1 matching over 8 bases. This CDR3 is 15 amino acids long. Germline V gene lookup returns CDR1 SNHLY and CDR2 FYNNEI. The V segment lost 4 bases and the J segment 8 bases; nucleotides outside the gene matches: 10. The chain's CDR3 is CASSGQGRALYEQFF. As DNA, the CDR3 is TGTGCCAGCAGTGGACAGGGGCGGGCACTTTATGAGCAGTTCTTC.

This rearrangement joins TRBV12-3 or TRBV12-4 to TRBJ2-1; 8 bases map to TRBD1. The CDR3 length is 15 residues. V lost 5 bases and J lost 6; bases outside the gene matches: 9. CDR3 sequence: CASSPNSGQGNEQFF. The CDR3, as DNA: TGTGCCAGCAGTCCCAATAGTGGACAGGGCAATGAGCAGTTCTTC.

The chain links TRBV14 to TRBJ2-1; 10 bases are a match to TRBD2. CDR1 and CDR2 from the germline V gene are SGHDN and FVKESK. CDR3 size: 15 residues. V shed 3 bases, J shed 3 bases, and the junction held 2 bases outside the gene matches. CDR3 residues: CASSHVAGGYNEQFF. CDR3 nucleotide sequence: TGTGCCAGCAGCCATGTAGCGGGAGGCTACAATGAGCAGTTCTTC.

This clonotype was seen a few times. CDR3 loop: CASSLYLSDTQYF. DNA of the CDR3: TGTGCCAGCAGCTTATATCTATCAGATACGCAGTATTTT. This chain joins TRBV7-9 and TRBJ2-3; D not resolved. From germline, CDR1 is SEHNR and CDR2 FQNEAQ (reference sequence). Trimming removed 2 bases from V and 4 bases from J, with 7 bases in between. The CDR3 totals 13 residues.

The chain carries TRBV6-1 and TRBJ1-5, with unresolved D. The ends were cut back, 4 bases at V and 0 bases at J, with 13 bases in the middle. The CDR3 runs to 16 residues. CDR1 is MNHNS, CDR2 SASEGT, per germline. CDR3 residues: CASSGIVRYSNQPQHF. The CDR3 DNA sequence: TGTGCCAGCAGTGGGATCGTGAGATATAGCAATCAGCCCCAGCATTTT.